One TCR beta chain is described in this entry. The assay was immunoSEQ multiplex PCR, and TCRdb's table has in-frame clones only and misses some. The sample comprises over 70,000 clones, just under 80% of which are singletons, and about 6% rests with the top ten. The sample comes from a study of blood T cell repertoires in COVID-19. J was trimmed by 5 bases and V by 6 bases; bases with no gene match: 15. CDR3 length: 18 residues. Germline assignment: CDR1 SGHAT and CDR2 FQNNGV. Sequencing used peripheral blood. The TCR originated in a man aged 65 to 79 with COVID-19, enrolled during active disease. The chain combines TRBV11-2 with TRBJ2-7; the match to TRBD2 covers 14 bases. The CDR3 nucleotides read TGTGCCAGCAGTCCCGGCGGGACTAGCGGGAGTTATCTCCACGAGCAGTACTTC. As protein: CASSPGGTSGSYLHEQYF.